This T cell receptor beta chain was sequenced during a study of blood T cell repertoires in COVID-19 (dated by TCRdb to 2018 to 2021). Study-level background: The collaborator samples originated in the United States, Italy and Spain and spanned the acute and convalescent phases of COVID-19. The prospective study material was composed of cDNA or gDNA derived from T cells, B-cell-depleted T cells, or PBMCs. Subjects who had been exposed to COVID-19, were actively infected with it, or had recovered from it provided the deeply sampled blood TCRbeta repertoires that made up the dataset. A freely available public database, intended as a resource for researchers studying the immune response to SARS-CoV-2, is where the repertoires were released. The samples were drawn from two sources: the first 160 participants of the ongoing ImmuneRACE study, and some 1,300 subjects contributed by 6 global collaborators. A de-identified subject ID, COVID-19 status, age in years and sex were almost always included in the sample metadata. Where available, HLA class I and class II types were obtained from metadata supplied by the sample provider rather than from assay-based typing. The study at large found these results: The amount of clinical and demographic metadata varied by source and participant and was provided uncurated.

The immunoSEQ Assay, a bias-controlled multiplex PCR, was used to amplify TCRbeta CDR3 regions from genomic DNA. For the original study's pipeline: Within the assay, amplification of reference gene primers was used to estimate how many nucleated cells each sample contained. To quantify the absolute abundance of each unique TCRbeta CDR3 rearrangement, sequence reads were collapsed and filtered. For each sample, productive Simpson clonality was calculated as the square root of Simpson's diversity index over productive rearrangements. TCRdb took over this immuneACCESS table, retaining in-frame rearrangements with V and J assigned. Such tables are incomplete; in checked studies, under half of the missing clones stem from an unresolved V gene, and the remainder is unexplained. The V and J calls and clone size come from that table; D and trimming were worked out from the DNA. Counted in this sample were roughly 350,000 clones; under 95% of them appeared once. The ten largest clones capture about 3.5% of the sample.

Trimmed from V: 1 base; trimmed from J: 4 bases; junction bases lacking a gene match: 5. The CDR3 goes from the cysteine to the phenylalanine over 16 residues. Only the CDR3 part of the read is kept: 48 bases, read in frame from the first base. CDR1 and CDR2 were assigned from the germline V gene as SGHDT and YYEEEE. To note about this clone: The antigen this receptor binds is unknown. Base qualities are not recorded, but no much larger clone differs from it by a single base.

Samples from volunteer blood donors who had recovered from COVID-19 were contributed by a second Seattle source. The collaborating institutions used their own protocols to collect whole blood in K2EDTA tubes. For TCRbeta analysis, collaborators shipped samples as frozen whole blood, isolated PBMCs, or DNA extracted from either of those sample types. The sequenced sample was peripheral blood. The V gene is TRBV5-6 and the J gene is TRBJ2-3; TRBD2 aligns with 11 central bases. The clonotype comes from a woman aged 18-30 years who had recovered from COVID-19. The CDR3 region has the sequence CASSLLTLAGADTQYF. Read as DNA, the sequence is TGTGCCAGCAGCTTGTTAACACTAGCGGGAGCAGATACGCAGTATTTT.